What follows describes a single T cell receptor beta chain. Authors' analysis steps: Amplified reference gene primers provided the basis for estimating nucleated cell counts. TCRdb's table, derived via immunoSEQ multiplex PCR, lists solely in-frame clones and lacks some. Clone size and the V and J calls come from that table; the DNA yielded D and trimming. This sample has just over 650,000 clones, with 70% to 90% found just once. This record belongs to a study of blood T cell repertoires in COVID-19. For the study at large: Collection of acute and convalescent COVID-19 samples took place in the United States, Italy and Spain. Sources were T cells, B-cell-depleted T cells, or PBMCs; the material itself was cDNA or gDNA.

The receptor was isolated from a woman aged 18-29 years with acute or convalescent COVID-19. Input material: peripheral blood.

The CDR3 reads CASSVVREAFF. The CDR3 nucleotides are TGTGCCAGCAGCGTAGTTCGGGAAGCTTTCTTT. The rearrangement links TRBV9 to TRBJ1-1; D ambiguous. The CDR3 is 11 residues long. V was cut by 0 bases and J by 8 bases, with 5 bases left in between. Looked up from germline, CDR1 is SGDLS and CDR2 is YYNGEE.